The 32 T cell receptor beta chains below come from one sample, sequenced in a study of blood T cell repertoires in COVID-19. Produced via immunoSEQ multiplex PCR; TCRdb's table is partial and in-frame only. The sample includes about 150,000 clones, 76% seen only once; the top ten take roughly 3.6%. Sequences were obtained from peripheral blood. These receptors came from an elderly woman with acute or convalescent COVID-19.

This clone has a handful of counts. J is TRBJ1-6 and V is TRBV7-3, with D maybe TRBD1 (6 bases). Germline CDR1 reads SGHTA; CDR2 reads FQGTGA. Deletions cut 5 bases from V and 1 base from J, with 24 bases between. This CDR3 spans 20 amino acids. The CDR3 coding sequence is TGTGCCAGCAGCCGCAGAGGGGGAACCCCTAGAGGTTCCTATAATTCACCCCTCCACTTT. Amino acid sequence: CASSRRGGTPRGSYNSPLHF.

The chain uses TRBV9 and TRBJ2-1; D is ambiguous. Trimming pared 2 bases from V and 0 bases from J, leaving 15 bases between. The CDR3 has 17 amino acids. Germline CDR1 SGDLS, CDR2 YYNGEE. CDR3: CASSVAPMGSSYNEQFF. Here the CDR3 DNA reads TGTGCCAGCAGCGTCGCCCCGATGGGCAGCTCCTACAATGAGCAGTTCTTC.

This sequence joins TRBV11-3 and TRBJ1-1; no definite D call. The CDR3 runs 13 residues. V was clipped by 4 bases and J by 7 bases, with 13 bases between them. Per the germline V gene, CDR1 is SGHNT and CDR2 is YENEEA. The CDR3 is CASSYGLEFEAFF. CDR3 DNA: TGTGCCAGCAGCTATGGTCTTGAGTTTGAAGCTTTCTTT.

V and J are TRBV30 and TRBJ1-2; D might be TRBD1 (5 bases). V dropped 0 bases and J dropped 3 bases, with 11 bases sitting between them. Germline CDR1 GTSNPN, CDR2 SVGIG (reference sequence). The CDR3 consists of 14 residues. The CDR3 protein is CAWSVLSGYYGYTF. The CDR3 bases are TGTGCCTGGAGTGTACTTTCAGGGTACTATGGCTACACCTTC. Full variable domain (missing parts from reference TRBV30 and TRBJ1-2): SQTIHQWPATLVQPVGSPLSLECTVEGTSNPNLYWYRQAAGRGLQLLFYSVGIGQISSEVPQNLSASRPQDRQFILSSKKLLLSDSGFYLCAWSVLSGYYGYTFGSGTRLTVV.

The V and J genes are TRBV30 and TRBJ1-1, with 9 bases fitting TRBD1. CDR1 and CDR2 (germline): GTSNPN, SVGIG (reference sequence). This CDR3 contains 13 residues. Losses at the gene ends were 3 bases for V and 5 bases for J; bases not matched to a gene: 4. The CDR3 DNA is TGTGCCTGGAGCGGGACAGGGAGGACTGAAGCTTTCTTT. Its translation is CAWSGTGRTEAFF. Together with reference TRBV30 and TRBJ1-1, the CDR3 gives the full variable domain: SQTIHQWPATLVQPVGSPLSLECTVEGTSNPNLYWYRQAAGRGLQLLFYSVGIGQISSEVPQNLSASRPQDRQFILSSKKLLLSDSGFYLCAWSGTGRTEAFFGQGTRLTVV.

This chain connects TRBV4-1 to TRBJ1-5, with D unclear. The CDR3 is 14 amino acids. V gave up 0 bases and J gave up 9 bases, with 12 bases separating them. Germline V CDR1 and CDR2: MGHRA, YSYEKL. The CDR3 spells CASSQEGRSGPQHF. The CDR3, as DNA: TGCGCCAGCAGCCAAGAAGGCCGGTCGGGGCCCCAGCATTTT.

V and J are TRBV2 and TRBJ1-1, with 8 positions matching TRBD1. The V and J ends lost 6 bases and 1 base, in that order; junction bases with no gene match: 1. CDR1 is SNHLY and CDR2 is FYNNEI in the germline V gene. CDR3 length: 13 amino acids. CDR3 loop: CASRTGENTEAFF. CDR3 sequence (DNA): TGTGCCAGCAGGACAGGGGAGAACACTGAAGCTTTCTTT.

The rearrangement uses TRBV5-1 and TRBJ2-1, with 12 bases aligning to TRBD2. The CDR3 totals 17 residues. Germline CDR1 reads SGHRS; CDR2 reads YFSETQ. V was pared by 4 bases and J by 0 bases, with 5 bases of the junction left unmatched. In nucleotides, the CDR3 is TGCGCCAGCAGCGCGGGACTAGCGGGTCGCTCCTACAATGAGCAGTTCTTC. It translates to CASSAGLAGRSYNEQFF.

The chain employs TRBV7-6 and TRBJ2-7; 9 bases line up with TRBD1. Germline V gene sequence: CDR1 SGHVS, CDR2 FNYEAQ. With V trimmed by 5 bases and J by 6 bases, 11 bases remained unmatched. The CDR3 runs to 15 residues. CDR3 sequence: CASSVQPGQGGEQYF. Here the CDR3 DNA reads TGTGCCAGCAGCGTACAACCGGGACAGGGCGGCGAGCAGTACTTC.

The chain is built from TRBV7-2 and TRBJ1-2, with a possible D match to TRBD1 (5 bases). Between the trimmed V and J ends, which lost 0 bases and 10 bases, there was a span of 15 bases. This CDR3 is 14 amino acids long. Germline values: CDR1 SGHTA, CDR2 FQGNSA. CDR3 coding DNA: TGTGCCAGCAGCTTAGCTTGGGGGGGACGGGACTACACCTTC. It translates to CASSLAWGGRDYTF.

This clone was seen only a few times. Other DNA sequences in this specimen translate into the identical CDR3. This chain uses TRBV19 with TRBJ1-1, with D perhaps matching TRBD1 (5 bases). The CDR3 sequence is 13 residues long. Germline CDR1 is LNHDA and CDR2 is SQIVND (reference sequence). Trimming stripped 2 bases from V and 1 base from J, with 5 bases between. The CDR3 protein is CASSIQGNTEAFF. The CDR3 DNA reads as TGTGCCAGTAGTATACAGGGGAACACTGAAGCTTTCTTT. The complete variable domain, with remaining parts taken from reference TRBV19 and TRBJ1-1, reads DGGITQSPKYLFRKEGQNVTLSCEQNLNHDAMYWYRQDPGQGLRLIYYSQIVNDFQKGDIAEGYSVSREKKESFPLTVTSAQKNPTAFYLCASSIQGNTEAFFGQGTRLTVV.

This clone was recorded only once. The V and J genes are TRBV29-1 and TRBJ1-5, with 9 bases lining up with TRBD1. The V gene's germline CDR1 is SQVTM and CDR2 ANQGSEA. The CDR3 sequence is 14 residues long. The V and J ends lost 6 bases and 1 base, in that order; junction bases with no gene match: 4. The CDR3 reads CSVGDRVSNQPQHF. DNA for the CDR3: TGCAGCGTAGGGGACAGGGTGAGCAATCAGCCCCAGCATTTT.

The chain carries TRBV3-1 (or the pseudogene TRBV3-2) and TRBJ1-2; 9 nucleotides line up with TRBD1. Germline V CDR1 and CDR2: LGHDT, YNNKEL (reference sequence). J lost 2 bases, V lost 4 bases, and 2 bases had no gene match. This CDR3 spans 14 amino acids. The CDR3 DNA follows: TGTGCCAGCAGCCCGACAGGGGGGAACTATGGCTACACCTTC. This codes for CASSPTGGNYGYTF.

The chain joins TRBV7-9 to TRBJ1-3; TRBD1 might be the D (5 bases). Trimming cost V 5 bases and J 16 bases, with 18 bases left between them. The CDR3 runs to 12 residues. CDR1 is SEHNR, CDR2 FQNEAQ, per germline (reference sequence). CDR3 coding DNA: TGTGCCAGCAGCATAAACGGCAGGGTCGAGTATTTT. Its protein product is CASSINGRVEYF. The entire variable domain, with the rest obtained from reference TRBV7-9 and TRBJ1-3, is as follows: DTGVSQNPRHKITKRGQNVTFRCDPISEHNRLYWYRQTLGQGPEFLTYFQNEAQLEKSRLLSDRFSAERPKGSFSTLEIQRTEQGDSAMYLCASSINGRVEYFGEGSWLTVV.

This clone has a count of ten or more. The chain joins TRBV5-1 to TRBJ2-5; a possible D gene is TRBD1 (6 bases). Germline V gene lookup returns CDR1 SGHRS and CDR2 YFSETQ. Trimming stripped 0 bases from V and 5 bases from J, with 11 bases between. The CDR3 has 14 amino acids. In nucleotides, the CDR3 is TGCGCCAGCAGCTTGGCAGGCCAGGGGGAGACCCAGTACTTC. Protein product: CASSLAGQGETQYF.

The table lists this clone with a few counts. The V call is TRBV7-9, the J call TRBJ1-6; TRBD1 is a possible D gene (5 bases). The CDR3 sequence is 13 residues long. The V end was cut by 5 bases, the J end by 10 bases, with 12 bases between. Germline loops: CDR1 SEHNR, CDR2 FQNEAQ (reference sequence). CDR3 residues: CASSALDKSPLHF. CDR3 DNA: TGTGCCAGCAGCGCCCTGGACAAGTCACCCCTCCACTTT.

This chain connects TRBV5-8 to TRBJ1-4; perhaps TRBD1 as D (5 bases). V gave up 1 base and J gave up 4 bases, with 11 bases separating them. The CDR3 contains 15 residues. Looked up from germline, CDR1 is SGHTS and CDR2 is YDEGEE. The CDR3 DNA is TGTGCCAGCAGCTTGCGTTCAGGACATAATGAAAAACTGTTTTTT. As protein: CASSLRSGHNEKLFF.

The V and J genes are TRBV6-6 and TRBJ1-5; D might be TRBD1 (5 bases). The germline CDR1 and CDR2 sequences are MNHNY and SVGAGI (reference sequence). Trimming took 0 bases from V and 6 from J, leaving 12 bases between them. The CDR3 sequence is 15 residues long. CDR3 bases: TGTGCCAGCAGTTACTCGATGGGGCTAAGTCAGCCCCAGCATTTT. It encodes CASSYSMGLSQPQHF.

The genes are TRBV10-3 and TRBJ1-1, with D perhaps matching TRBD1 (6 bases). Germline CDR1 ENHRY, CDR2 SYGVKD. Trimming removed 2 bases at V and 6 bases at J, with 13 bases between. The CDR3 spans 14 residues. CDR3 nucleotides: TGTGCCATCAGTGAGGTACAGGGAGTTCCTGAAGCTTTCTTT. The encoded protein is CAISEVQGVPEAFF.

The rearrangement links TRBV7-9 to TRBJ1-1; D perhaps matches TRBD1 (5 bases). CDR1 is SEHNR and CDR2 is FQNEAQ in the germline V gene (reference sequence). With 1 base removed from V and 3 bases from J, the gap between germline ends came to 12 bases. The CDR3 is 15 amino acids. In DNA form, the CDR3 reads TGTGCCAGCAGCTTAGGGTCGCTAGGGGACACTGAAGCTTTCTTT. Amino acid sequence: CASSLGSLGDTEAFF.

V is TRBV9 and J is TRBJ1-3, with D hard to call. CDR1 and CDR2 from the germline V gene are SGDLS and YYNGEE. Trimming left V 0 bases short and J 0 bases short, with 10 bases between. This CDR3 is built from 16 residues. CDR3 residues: CASSVGADSSGNTIYF. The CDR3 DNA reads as TGTGCCAGCAGCGTAGGGGCAGATAGCTCTGGAAACACCATATATTTT. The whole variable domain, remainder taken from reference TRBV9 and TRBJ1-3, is DSGVTQTPKHLITATGQRVTLRCSPRSGDLSVYWYQQSLDQGLQFLIQYYNGEERAKGNILERFSAQQFPDLHSELNLSSLELGDSALYFCASSVGADSSGNTIYFGEGSWLTVV.

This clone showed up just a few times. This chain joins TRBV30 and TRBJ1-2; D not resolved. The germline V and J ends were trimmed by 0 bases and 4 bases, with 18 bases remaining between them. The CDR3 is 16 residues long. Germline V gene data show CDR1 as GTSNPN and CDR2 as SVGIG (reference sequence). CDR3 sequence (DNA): TGTGCCTGGAGTGTACCCAGGACTAGTAACCCCTATGGCTACACCTTC. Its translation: CAWSVPRTSNPYGYTF.

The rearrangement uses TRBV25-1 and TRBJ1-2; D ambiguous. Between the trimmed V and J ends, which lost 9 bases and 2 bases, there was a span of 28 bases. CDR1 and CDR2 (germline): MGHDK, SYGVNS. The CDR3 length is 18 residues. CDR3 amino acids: CASEANTAKTSHNYGYTF. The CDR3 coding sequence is TGTGCCAGTGAAGCGAACACCGCGAAAACCTCCCACAACTATGGCTACACCTTC.

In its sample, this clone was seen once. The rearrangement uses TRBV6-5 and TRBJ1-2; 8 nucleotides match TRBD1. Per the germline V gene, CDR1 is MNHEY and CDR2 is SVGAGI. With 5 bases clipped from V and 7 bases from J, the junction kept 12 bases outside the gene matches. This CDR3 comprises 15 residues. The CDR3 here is CASSPRSRTGFGYTF. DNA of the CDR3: TGTGCCAGCAGTCCCCGTTCGAGGACAGGGTTTGGCTACACCTTC.

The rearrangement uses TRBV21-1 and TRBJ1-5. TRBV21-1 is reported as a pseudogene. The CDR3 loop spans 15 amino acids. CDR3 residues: CARGRGREKNQPQHF. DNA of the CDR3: TGTGCCAGAGGGAGGGGGAGGGAGAAAAATCAGCCCCAGCATTTT.

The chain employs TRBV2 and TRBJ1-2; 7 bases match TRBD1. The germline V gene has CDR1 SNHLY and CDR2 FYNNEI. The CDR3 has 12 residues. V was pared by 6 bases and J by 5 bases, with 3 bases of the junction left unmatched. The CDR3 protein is CASRGTAYGYTF. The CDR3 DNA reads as TGTGCCAGCAGAGGGACAGCTTATGGCTACACCTTC.

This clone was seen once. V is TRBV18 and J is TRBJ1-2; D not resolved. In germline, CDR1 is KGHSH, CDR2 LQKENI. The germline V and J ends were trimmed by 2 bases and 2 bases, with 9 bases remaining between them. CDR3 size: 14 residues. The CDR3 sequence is CASSPLTENYGYTF. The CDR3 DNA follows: TGTGCCAGCTCACCATTGACTGAGAACTATGGCTACACCTTC.

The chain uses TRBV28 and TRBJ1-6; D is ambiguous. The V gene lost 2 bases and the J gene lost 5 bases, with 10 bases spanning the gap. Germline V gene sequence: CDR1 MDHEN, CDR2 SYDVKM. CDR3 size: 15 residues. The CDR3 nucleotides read TGTGCCAGCAGTTTACCAATCCCCAATAATTCACCCCTCCACTTT. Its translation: CASSLPIPNNSPLHF.

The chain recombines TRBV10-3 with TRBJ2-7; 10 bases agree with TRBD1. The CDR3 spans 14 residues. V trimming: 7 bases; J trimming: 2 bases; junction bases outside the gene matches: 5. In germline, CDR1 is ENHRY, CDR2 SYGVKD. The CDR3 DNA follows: TGTGCCATCACTGGGACAGGGGACCCCTACGAGCAGTACTTC. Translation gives CAITGTGDPYEQYF.

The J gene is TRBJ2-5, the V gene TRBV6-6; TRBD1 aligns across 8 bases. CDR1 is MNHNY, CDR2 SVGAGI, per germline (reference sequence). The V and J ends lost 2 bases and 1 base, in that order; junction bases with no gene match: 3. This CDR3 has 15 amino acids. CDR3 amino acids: CASSYRTGTQETQYF. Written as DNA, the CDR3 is TGTGCCAGCAGTTACAGGACAGGGACCCAAGAGACCCAGTACTTC.

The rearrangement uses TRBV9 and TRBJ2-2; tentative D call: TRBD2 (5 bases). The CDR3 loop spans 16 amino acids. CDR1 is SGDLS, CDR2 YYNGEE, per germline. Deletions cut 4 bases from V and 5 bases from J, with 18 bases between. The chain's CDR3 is CASSRGRGIGTGELFF. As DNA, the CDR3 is TGTGCCAGCAGCCGAGGACGGGGAATAGGGACCGGGGAGCTGTTTTTT.

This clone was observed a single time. The CDR3 sequence: CASSFGTGAHNEQFF. The CDR3 nucleotides are TGTGCCAGCAGCTTCGGGACAGGGGCCCACAATGAGCAGTTCTTC. The rearrangement joins TRBV11-2 to TRBJ2-1; 10 bases fit TRBD1. V shed 3 bases and J 5 bases; nucleotides not matched to a gene: 4. The CDR3 covers 15 residues. Per the germline V gene, CDR1 is SGHAT and CDR2 is FQNNGV.